Below are 21 T cell receptor beta chains sequenced from a single sample in a study of blood T cell repertoires in COVID-19 (dated by TCRdb to the early 2020s). Receptor libraries were prepared by the immunoSEQ multiplex PCR assay. TCRdb took this table from immuneACCESS and kept in-frame rearrangements with V and J called. Such tables lack part of the clones; where checked against another copy, unresolved V genes explain under half of the gap, and the rest is unexplained. Within this sample are roughly 300,000 clones, with around 87% of them counted one time only. The ten largest account for approximately 7.8% of the sample. The sample comprised peripheral blood. Receptor source: a woman between 45 and 60 years old who had recovered from COVID-19.

In this sample, this clone turned up once. The gene calls are TRBV7-2 and TRBJ1-5; D is perhaps TRBD1 (6 bases). Germline lookup yields CDR1 SGHTA and CDR2 FQGNSA. The germline V and J ends were trimmed by 9 bases and 7 bases, with 16 bases remaining between them. The CDR3 totals 13 residues. The CDR3 DNA is TGTGCCAGTAACAGGGCGTCCGGGCAGCCCCAGCATTTT. Its protein product is CASNRASGQPQHF.

The chain is built from TRBV9 and TRBJ2-2; 10 bases align to TRBD1. The CDR3 loop spans 15 amino acids. J was trimmed by 7 bases and V by 0 bases; bases with no gene match: 3. The germline V gene encodes CDR1 SGDLS and CDR2 YYNGEE. This chain's CDR3 is CASSVGTGGFGELFF. The DNA for the CDR3 is TGTGCCAGCAGCGTAGGGACAGGGGGGTTCGGGGAGCTGTTTTTT.

The genes are TRBV12-3 or TRBV12-4 and TRBJ2-7, with 7 bases lining up with TRBD2. V lost 8 bases to trimming and J lost 2 bases; unmatched junction nucleotides: 0. The CDR3 totals 11 residues. DNA for the CDR3: TGTGCCAGCGGGAGGGCCTACGAGCAGTACTTC. Translation: CASGRAYEQYF.

V gene TRBV30 combines with J gene TRBJ1-6; D is unclear. V was trimmed by 0 bases and J by 13 bases, leaving 16 bases between them. CDR3 length equals 14 residues. Germline loops: CDR1 GTSNPN, CDR2 SVGIG (reference sequence). The CDR3 protein is CAWSVSQNGSPLHF. The CDR3 DNA follows: TGTGCCTGGAGTGTGTCACAGAACGGTTCCCCCCTCCACTTT.

The chain recombines TRBV6-1 with TRBJ2-1, with TRBD1 matching over 7 bases. Trimming took 3 bases from V and 0 from J; bases not matched to a gene: 8. Looked up from germline, CDR1 is MNHNS and CDR2 is SASEGT. CDR3 size: 17 residues. CDR3 coding DNA: TGTGCCAGCAGTGATCCGGGACAGTCTTACTCCTACAATGAGCAGTTCTTC. Its protein product is CASSDPGQSYSYNEQFF.

The genes are TRBV6-2 or TRBV6-3 and TRBJ2-1, with 12 bases fitting TRBD2. Germline CDR1 reads MNHEY; CDR2 reads SVGEGT. J gave up 8 bases and V 4 bases, and 12 bases lay outside the gene matches. The CDR3 loop spans 17 amino acids. This CDR3 reads CASSSFLLAGGFYEQFF. DNA for the CDR3: TGTGCCAGCAGTTCGTTCCTCCTAGCGGGAGGGTTCTATGAGCAGTTCTTC.

The J gene is TRBJ2-3, the V gene TRBV9, with TRBD1 identical over 7 bases. There are 14 residues in the CDR3. CDR1 and CDR2 (germline): SGDLS, YYNGEE. After removal of 3 bases from V and 6 bases from J, the junction contained 7 bases not matched to a gene. CDR3 in amino acids: CASSGQGIGDTQYF. CDR3 DNA: TGTGCCAGCAGCGGACAGGGTATAGGGGATACGCAGTATTTT.

The chain joins TRBV19 to TRBJ1-5, with TRBD1 as a possible D gene (5 bases). Trimming removed 3 bases at V and 3 bases at J, with 15 bases between. The CDR3 sequence is 16 residues long. CDR1 and CDR2 from the germline V gene are LNHDA and SQIVND (reference sequence). The CDR3 sequence: CASSIWRQPHNQPQHF. For the CDR3, the DNA is TGTGCCAGTAGTATCTGGAGACAGCCCCACAATCAGCCCCAGCATTTT.

This rearrangement joins TRBV9 to TRBJ2-3; the match to TRBD1 covers 10 bases. The V and J ends lost 0 bases and 1 base, in that order; junction bases with no gene match: 2. This CDR3 is built from 16 residues. CDR1 SGDLS and CDR2 YYNGEE come from the germline V gene. CDR3: CASSVDGTGGTDTQYF. The CDR3 DNA sequence: TGTGCCAGCAGCGTAGATGGGACAGGGGGCACAGATACGCAGTATTTT.

This chain joins TRBV7-2 and TRBJ2-7; a possible D gene is TRBD1 (6 bases). This CDR3 comprises 15 residues. Germline loops: CDR1 SGHTA, CDR2 FQGNSA. Between the trimmed V and J ends, which lost 1 base and 4 bases, there was a span of 14 bases. CDR3 DNA sequence: TGTGCCAGCAGCTTAGAGGCCAGGGGATTTTACGAGCAGTACTTC. Amino acids: CASSLEARGFYEQYF.

This sequence joins TRBV4-3 and TRBJ1-1, with D perhaps TRBD1 (6 bases). V shed 2 bases and J shed 6 bases, with 13 bases lying between them. CDR1 and CDR2 from the germline V gene are LGHNA and YSLEER. This CDR3 contains 14 residues. CDR3 DNA: TGCGCCAGCAGCCAATTGACAGGAGACGCTGAAGCTTTCTTT. Its protein is CASSQLTGDAEAFF.

The chain recombines TRBV30 with TRBJ1-1; perhaps TRBD1 as D (6 bases). The CDR3 loop spans 13 amino acids. Germline values: CDR1 GTSNPN, CDR2 SVGIG (reference sequence). V shed 1 base and J shed 5 bases, with 11 bases lying between them. The CDR3 nucleotides are TGTGCCTGGAGTGCGAACAGGGCGACTGAAGCTTTCTTT. It codes for CAWSANRATEAFF.

The V gene is TRBV28, the J gene TRBJ2-7, with 8 nucleotides matching TRBD2. The CDR3 covers 14 residues. Losses at the gene ends were 4 bases for V and 7 bases for J; bases not matched to a gene: 9. Germline V gives CDR1 MDHEN, CDR2 SYDVKM. The CDR3: CASSSNGRAWEQYF. The CDR3 DNA is TGTGCCAGCAGTTCTAACGGGAGGGCATGGGAGCAGTACTTC. The whole variable domain, filled in from reference TRBV28 and TRBJ2-7, reads DVKVTQSSRYLVKRTGEKVFLECVQDMDHENMFWYRQDPGLGLRLIYFSYDVKMKEKGDIPEGYSVSREKKERFSLILESASTNQTSMYLCASSSNGRAWEQYFGPGTRLTVT.

The chain links TRBV7-2 to TRBJ1-2; 7 bases agree with TRBD1. Germline V gene data show CDR1 as SGHTA and CDR2 as FQGNSA. V was pared by 5 bases and J by 0 bases, with 6 bases of the junction left unmatched. The CDR3 is 15 residues long. The CDR3 sequence: CASSTDRAANYGYTF. In nucleotides, the CDR3 is TGTGCCAGCAGCACCGACAGGGCAGCTAACTATGGCTACACCTTC.

This sequence joins TRBV5-4 and TRBJ2-5, with D maybe TRBD2 (7 bases). V dropped 2 bases and J dropped 3 bases, with 11 bases sitting between them. This CDR3 comprises 14 residues. Germline V gene data show CDR1 as SGHNT and CDR2 as YYREEE (reference sequence). CDR3: CASSFGGGEETQYF. As DNA, the CDR3 is TGTGCCAGCAGCTTTGGGGGGGGCGAAGAGACCCAGTACTTC.

This chain uses TRBV19 with TRBJ2-1; 9 bases map to TRBD1. Trimming took 8 bases from V and 1 from J; bases not matched to a gene: 6. In germline, CDR1 is LNHDA, CDR2 SQIVND (reference sequence). The CDR3 has 15 amino acids. CDR3 coding DNA: TGTGCCAGTGGGACAGGGAGTTTTTCCTACAATGAGCAGTTCTTC. Translated, it gives CASGTGSFSYNEQFF.

This chain uses TRBV4-1 with TRBJ1-5, with 8 nucleotides matching TRBD1. Trimming removed 1 base from V and 2 bases from J; junction bases left unmatched: 1. The CDR3 is 15 residues long. CDR1 MGHRA and CDR2 YSYEKL come from the germline V gene. CDR3 loop: CASSQVTGGNQPQHF. CDR3 DNA: TGCGCCAGCAGCCAAGTGACAGGGGGCAATCAGCCCCAGCATTTT.

The chain couples TRBV6-5 to TRBJ2-3; the match to TRBD1 covers 8 bases. V shed 6 bases, J shed 3 bases, and the junction held 5 bases outside the gene matches. Per the germline V gene, CDR1 is MNHEY and CDR2 is SVGAGI. This CDR3 has 14 amino acids. The CDR3 reads CASSDRGGTDTQYF. In DNA form, the CDR3 reads TGTGCCAGCAGCGACAGGGGAGGAACAGATACGCAGTATTTT.

The gene calls are TRBV28 and TRBJ1-5, with 8 bases aligning to TRBD1. V dropped 6 bases and J dropped 3; count of bases not matched to a gene: 7. This CDR3 has 15 residues. Germline CDR1 MDHEN, CDR2 SYDVKM. The CDR3 region has the DNA TGTGCCAGCAGCTCGGACAGGGACCACAATCAGCCCCAGCATTTT. It codes for CASSSDRDHNQPQHF.

This chain links TRBV14 with TRBJ2-5; 8 bases line up with TRBD2. This CDR3 contains 16 residues. The V and J ends lost 0 bases and 5 bases, in that order; junction bases with no gene match: 8. The germline gives CDR1 SGHDN, CDR2 FVKESK. In DNA form, the CDR3 reads TGTGCCAGCAGCCAAGAATTCGTTGGCGGGGGGGAGACCCAGTACTTC. Translated: CASSQEFVGGGETQYF.

The chain recombines TRBV11-1 with TRBJ2-5, with D perhaps TRBD2 (5 bases). Germline CDR1 is SGHAT and CDR2 is FQDESV (reference sequence). The CDR3 is 14 residues long. Deletions cut 5 bases from V and 5 bases from J, with 15 bases between. This CDR3 reads CASSPHRGGETQYF. The CDR3 DNA is TGTGCCAGCAGCCCCCATCGGGGTGGGGAGACCCAGTACTTC.